This note documents a single T cell receptor beta chain sequence. The antigen is undetermined. Profiled with immunoSEQ multiplex PCR; TCRdb holds only in-frame clones, not every one. The table lists 81,000 or so clones, around 79% of them singletons. The data were taken from a study of radiotherapy plus CTLA-4 blockade in lung cancer. Study-level information: Among patients, around 18% showed objective responses, and roughly 30% had disease control.

Participants had chemo-refractory metastatic non-small-cell lung cancer and were treated with focal radiation plus ipilimumab CTLA-4 blockade. Study-wide results and limits: Following radiotherapy plus ipilimumab, tumor-derived TCR clones expanded in the blood. Interferon-beta and early blood T cell clone dynamics reportedly predicted response best.

The sequence came from a human donor with non-small cell lung cancer whose response to radiotherapy plus ipilimumab could not be evaluated. Some clones in this sample may be carry-over from other donors' samples. Sequenced here: peripheral blood, sampled from a patient treated with radiotherapy plus ipilimumab.

The CDR3 spells CASSSSTINYGYTF. DNA of the CDR3: TGTGCCAGTAGCTCGAGTACGATTAACTATGGCTACACCTTC. The V gene is TRBV19, the J gene TRBJ1-2; no clear D gene. Germline assignment: CDR1 LNHDA and CDR2 SQIVND (reference sequence). V was clipped by 6 bases and J by 1 base, with 12 bases between them. The CDR3 consists of 14 residues.